The rows below give T cell receptor beta chains drawn from one sample of a study of PD-1 blockade in mismatch repair-deficient tumors. Produced via immunoSEQ multiplex PCR; TCRdb's table is partial and in-frame only. The sample includes some 70,000 clones, around four fifths of them seen just once. Material: peripheral blood, obtained 2 weeks after starting pembrolizumab. These receptors came from an adult with mismatch repair-deficient cancer. CDR3s include the opening cysteine and the closing phenylalanine or tryptophan. Fields, in order: V gene, clone size, D gene, J gene, CDR3 protein, CDR3 DNA. The D gene is left open where the match is weak. Clone size appears in some rows only: once, few, many, or a class for an expanded clone.

TRBV6-1	.	.	TRBJ2-1	CASSEPFKRASSYNEQFF	TGTGCCAGCAGTGAACCTTTTAAGCGAGCTAGCTCCTACAATGAGCAGTTCTTC
TRBV7-2	.	.	TRBJ2-5	CASSLGLGWETQYF	TGTGCCAGCAGCCTCGGACTCGGCTGGGAGACCCAGTACTTC
TRBV6-6	.	.	TRBJ1-5	CASSSGFGSNQPQHF	TGTGCCAGCAGTTCCGGTTTCGGTAGCAATCAGCCCCAGCATTTT
TRBV18	.	.	TRBJ1-1	CASSPLGNTEAFF	TGTGCCAGCTCACCACTGGGGAACACTGAAGCTTTCTTT
TRBV5-1	.	.	TRBJ1-1	CASSPQMNTEAFF	TGCGCCAGCAGCCCCCAAATGAACACTGAAGCTTTCTTT
TRBV10-3	.	.	TRBJ1-1	CATNSYAGVIEAFF	TGTGCCACCAACTCTTACGCGGGGGTGATTGAAGCTTTCTTT
TRBV5-1	.	TRBD2	TRBJ2-1	CASSLGTSGNEQFF	TGCGCCAGCAGCTTAGGGACTAGCGGTAATGAGCAGTTCTTC
TRBV7-9	.	.	TRBJ2-3	CASSLRVQDPTDTQYF	TGTGCCAGCAGCTTAAGGGTGCAGGATCCCACAGATACGCAGTATTTT
TRBV9	.	.	TRBJ2-1	CASGEPPPGEQFF	TGTGCCAGCGGGGAGCCGCCCCCGGGTGAGCAGTTCTTC
TRBV6-4	.	TRBD2	TRBJ2-1	CASSVGGRGVEQFF	TGTGCCAGCAGCGTAGGCGGGAGGGGAGTTGAGCAGTTCTTC
TRBV28	.	TRBD1	TRBJ2-5	CASSLPRQGGETQYF	TGTGCCAGCAGTTTACCGCGACAGGGTGGAGAGACCCAGTACTTC
TRBV7-2	.	.	TRBJ1-3	CASSLAPGGNTIYF	TGTGCCAGCAGCTTAGCACCCGGGGGAAACACCATATATTTT
TRBV6-4	.	TRBD1	TRBJ2-7	CASSRDRGDEQYF	TGTGCCAGCAGCCGGGACAGGGGGGACGAGCAGTACTTC
TRBV14	.	.	TRBJ2-2	CASSVSNTGELFF	TGTGCCAGCAGTGTGTCGAACACCGGGGAGCTGTTTTTT
TRBV7-3	.	TRBD2	TRBJ2-7	CASSKKGLAGVGIYEQYF	TGTGCCAGCAGCAAAAAGGGACTAGCGGGAGTCGGCATCTACGAGCAGTACTTC
TRBV5-4	.	TRBD2	TRBJ2-3	CASSSREAGGDTQYF	TGTGCCAGCAGCTCACGGGAGGCCGGGGGAGATACGCAGTATTTT
TRBV21-1	.	.	TRBJ2-7	CASKLIEGLVNSYEQYF	TGTGCCAGCAAACTTATTGAGGGGCTAGTCAACTCCTACGAGCAGTACTTC
TRBV2	.	TRBD1	TRBJ2-1	CASSEGQGARREQFF	TGTGCCAGCAGTGAAGGACAGGGGGCGCGTAGGGAGCAGTTCTTC
TRBV12-5	.	.	TRBJ2-5	CASGLEPQETQYF	TGTGCTAGTGGTTTAGAGCCCCAAGAGACCCAGTACTTC
TRBV19	.	.	TRBJ2-1	CASSRPRGLGSYNEQFF	TGTGCCAGTAGTAGGCCCAGGGGCTTGGGGTCCTACAATGAGCAGTTCTTC
TRBV6-1	.	.	TRBJ1-1	CATRGRKVENTEAFF	TGTGCCACGCGGGGGAGGAAGGTTGAGAACACTGAAGCTTTCTTT
TRBV11-3	once	.	TRBJ2-5	CASSVTSPETQYF	TGTGCCAGCAGCGTAACTAGCCCCGAGACCCAGTACTTC
TRBV19	.	TRBD1	TRBJ2-7	CASKGARDSFSQEQYF	TGTGCCAGTAAGGGGGCTCGGGACAGCTTTTCTCAAGAGCAGTACTTC
TRBV19	.	.	TRBJ2-3	CASSPRDLNTDTQYF	TGTGCCAGTAGTCCAAGGGACTTAAACACAGATACGCAGTATTTT
TRBV4-1	.	.	TRBJ2-6	CASSPAIGSGSVSGANVLTF	TGCGCCAGCAGCCCAGCCATCGGGTCAGGTTCTGTCTCTGGGGCCAACGTCCTGACTTTC
TRBV5-6	.	TRBD1	TRBJ1-5	CASSLGTGKSNQPQHF	TGTGCCAGCAGCCTTGGGACAGGGAAGAGCAATCAGCCCCAGCATTTT
TRBV7-9	.	.	TRBJ1-3	CASRSLESEGNTIYF	TGTGCCAGCCGCTCGCTAGAAAGTGAAGGAAACACCATATATTTT